This TCR beta chain was sequenced during a study of graft-versus-host responses after intestinal transplantation. Study background: All recipients were given anti-thymocyte globulin induction, and tacrolimus and steroids were then administered for roughly three years.

Study observations and caveats: After transplant, early declines in HvG clones were associated with peak levels of circulating GvH clones. Detected in recipient marrow were GvH clones, some of which were first observed in ileum or blood.

CDR1 MGHRA and CDR2 YSYEKL come from the germline V gene. The CDR3 covers 16 residues. Profiling relied on immunoSEQ multiplex PCR, and the TCRdb table lists in-frame clones only, not all of them. The sample lists approximately 60,000 clones, more than 85% occurring once. On this clone itself: Its antigen is not identified. At one end the junction does not follow the germline gene, possibly because of a read error.

The chain carries TRBV4-1 and TRBJ2-1, with D possibly TRBD2 on 7 matching bases. Sample: unstimulated CD8+ T cells sorted from spleen or lymph node cells, taken before transplant. The TCR was taken from a human donor who was the organ donor for an intestinal transplant. The CDR3 DNA sequence: TGCGTCAGCAGCCAAACTAAAGGGGGGGCCTACAATGAGCAGTTCTTC. Amino acid sequence: CVSSQTKGGAYNEQFF.